Presented here are 18 T cell receptor beta chains from one specimen sequenced in a study of molecular identifiers for immune sequencing clone quantification. TCRdb ran MiXCR on the PCR reads and lists one entry per CDR3 protein. The sample lists about half a million distinct CDR3 sequences, over 20% occurring once. Sequences were obtained from naive CD8+ T cells from blood, with Jurkat cell RNA spiked in. As for subset: FACS-sorted CD8+CD4-CCR7+CD45RA+ naive T cells. These receptors all stem from a human donor in good health. Some libraries in this study had Jurkat cell RNA spiked in.

A note on this clonotype: A read error may be the cause here, since a much bigger clone is one base away. This CDR3 is missing its conserved last phenylalanine or tryptophan, likely due to a read error. V is TRBV5-4 and J is TRBJ1-1; 7 bases agree with TRBD1. CDR1 and CDR2 from the germline V gene are SGHNT and YYREEE (reference sequence). The ends lost 3 bases at V and 6 bases at J; junction bases unmatched: 2. The CDR3 spans 12 residues. The CDR3 sequence is CASSYRGAEAFS. Here the CDR3 DNA reads TGTGCCAGCAGCTACAGGGGTGCTGAAGCTTTCTCT.

Turning to this clonotype: A much larger clone differs by one base, so this may be a read error. Likely a read error: the CDR3 ends without its conserved phenylalanine or tryptophan. The gene calls are TRBV6-5 and TRBJ2-7; unclear D gene. The CDR3 has 15 residues. The V and J ends lost 2 bases and 0 bases respectively, with 11 bases between them. Germline V gene lookup returns CDR1 MNHEY and CDR2 SVGAGI. The CDR3 spells CASSYGTSNSYEQYL. CDR3 DNA sequence: TGTGCCAGCAGTTACGGCACATCTAACTCCTACGAGCAGTACCTC.

The chain is built from TRBV11-2 and TRBJ2-1; D not resolved. This CDR3 is built from 15 residues. Per germline, CDR1 SGHAT and CDR2 FQNNGV. Trimming left V 3 bases short and J 0 bases short, with 9 bases between. The CDR3 loop is CASSFFLDSYNEQFF. CDR3 nucleotide sequence: TGTGCCAGCAGCTTTTTCCTGGACTCCTACAATGAGCAGTTCTTC.

The chain couples TRBV5-1 to TRBJ1-1; D is undetermined. This CDR3 spans 13 amino acids. V lost 6 bases, J lost 1 base, and 10 bases lay in between. Germline assignment: CDR1 SGHRS and CDR2 YFSETQ. The CDR3 coding sequence is TGCGCCAGCATCGCGGACTCGAACACTGAAGCTTTCTTT. It specifies CASIADSNTEAFF. Looking up the rest from reference TRBV5-1 and TRBJ1-1 gives the full variable domain: KAGVTQTPRYLIKTRGQQVTLSCSPISGHRSVSWYQQTPGQGLQFLFEYFSETQRNKGNFPGRFSGRQFSNSRSEMNVSTLELGDSALYLCASIADSNTEAFFGQGTRLTVV.

In regard to this clonotype: Since a much larger clone is just one base distant, this may be a read error. V usage is TRBV20-1 and J usage is TRBJ2-5; 9 bases match TRBD2. The CDR3 runs to 18 residues. CDR1 is DFQATT, CDR2 SNEGSKA, per germline (reference sequence). The CDR3 loop is CGARDSSLAGNRGETQYF. The CDR3 bases are TGCGGTGCTAGAGATTCATCCCTAGCGGGGAACCGCGGGGAGACCCAGTACTTC.

The V gene is TRBV27, the J gene TRBJ2-5; D uncertain. The germline V gene has CDR1 MNHEY and CDR2 SMNVEV (reference sequence). Trimming stripped 2 bases from V and 9 bases from J, with 13 bases between. This CDR3 spans 13 amino acids. CDR3 amino acids: CASSLLGSEAQYF. The DNA of the CDR3 is TGTGCCAGCAGTTTACTGGGGTCCGAGGCCCAGTACTTC.

The rearrangement joins TRBV20-1 to TRBJ2-7, with D unresolved. The CDR3 has 11 amino acids. V lost 3 bases and J lost 6, with 9 bases in between. Germline CDR1 and CDR2: DFQATT and SNEGSKA (reference sequence). The CDR3 region has the DNA TGCAGTGCTAGGGAACCACTCGAGCAGTACTTC. Amino acid sequence: CSAREPLEQYF.

In its sample, this clonotype was seen many times. V gene TRBV9 combines with J gene TRBJ2-3, with D maybe TRBD1 (5 bases). The CDR3 runs 15 residues. The V gene's germline CDR1 is SGDLS and CDR2 YYNGEE. V was clipped by 3 bases and J by 2 bases, with 13 bases between them. The CDR3 loop is CASSGIFGHTDTQYF. The CDR3 DNA reads TGTGCCAGCAGCGGAATATTTGGACACACAGATACGCAGTATTTT. Combining the CDR3 with reference TRBV9 and TRBJ2-3 gives the whole variable domain DSGVTQTPKHLITATGQRVTLRCSPRSGDLSVYWYQQSLDQGLQFLIQYYNGEERAKGNILERFSAQQFPDLHSELNLSSLELGDSALYFCASSGIFGHTDTQYFGPGTRLTVL.

This clonotype was recorded at least ten times. The rearrangement uses TRBV7-9 and TRBJ2-3; D remains ambiguous. V was cut by 1 base and J by 0 bases, with 8 bases left in between. This CDR3 is 15 amino acids long. Germline loops: CDR1 SEHNR, CDR2 FQNEAQ (reference sequence). The CDR3 reads CASSLVLPSTDTQYF. CDR3 DNA: TGTGCCAGCAGCTTAGTCCTGCCTAGCACAGATACGCAGTATTTT.

A few counts support this clonotype. The J gene is TRBJ1-2, the V gene TRBV2, with a weak D call TRBD1 (5 bases). V was trimmed by 4 bases and J by 6 bases, leaving 15 bases between them. The germline CDR1 and CDR2 sequences are SNHLY and FYNNEI. The CDR3 sequence is 14 residues long. CDR3 sequence reads: CASSVWDHTDGYTF. CDR3 coding DNA: TGTGCCAGCAGTGTTTGGGACCACACGGATGGCTACACCTTC. The full variable domain, in which reference TRBV2 and TRBJ1-2 provide the parts outside the CDR3, is EPEVTQTPSHQVTQMGQEVILRCVPISNHLYFYWYRQILGQKVEFLVSFYNNEISEKSEIFDDQFSVERPDGSNFTLKIRSTKLEDSAMYFCASSVWDHTDGYTFGSGTRLTVV.

Ten or more counts support this clonotype. V usage is TRBV28 and J usage is TRBJ1-4; D is unclear. Germline-derived CDR1 and CDR2 are MDHEN and SYDVKM. Trimming shortened V by 3 bases and J by 6 bases, and 14 bases separated the two germline ends. The CDR3 consists of 15 residues. The CDR3 bases are TGTGCCAGCAGTTTTTTATTTGGGGAGGATGAAAAACTGTTTTTT. Residues: CASSFLFGEDEKLFF.

V is TRBV2 and J is TRBJ2-7; TRBD1 or TRBD2 may be the D gene (6 bases each). This CDR3 region has 14 residues. V lost 6 bases to trimming and J lost 3 bases, with 15 bases between them. Germline assignment: CDR1 SNHLY and CDR2 FYNNEI. CDR3 sequence (DNA): TGTGCCAGCAGGGGCCTCGGGGGCGTCTACGAGCAGTACTTC. Protein: CASRGLGGVYEQYF.

This clonotype was counted many times. The chain employs TRBV15 and TRBJ2-3; 10 bases are a match to TRBD1. Germline CDR1 reads LNHNV; CDR2 reads YYDKDF (reference sequence). Trimming took 5 bases from V and 3 from J; bases not matched to a gene: 11. This CDR3 has 17 amino acids. The CDR3 spells CATSGTPGQGVTDTQYF. The CDR3 DNA reads as TGTGCCACCAGCGGGACTCCCGGACAGGGGGTTACAGATACGCAGTATTTT.

This clonotype appeared many times. The CDR3 nucleotides are TGCAGCGTTACAGGGGGGTCTGAAGCTTTCTTT. It translates to CSVTGGSEAFF. This chain uses TRBV29-1 with TRBJ1-1; 8 positions agree with TRBD1. CDR1 and CDR2 from the germline V gene are SQVTM and ANQGSEA. This CDR3 spans 11 amino acids. V shed 5 bases and J 6 bases; nucleotides not matched to a gene: 2.

The gene calls are TRBV19 and TRBJ2-7; a possible D gene is TRBD1 (6 bases). Germline V gene lookup returns CDR1 LNHDA and CDR2 SQIVND (reference sequence). This CDR3 is built from 15 residues. Between the trimmed V and J ends, which lost 3 bases and 3 bases, there was a span of 15 bases. Here the CDR3 reads CASSMPGETGYEQYF. Here the CDR3 DNA reads TGTGCCAGTAGTATGCCTGGGGAGACAGGCTACGAGCAGTACTTC.

On this clonotype itself: The DNA is left out, because the CDR3 cannot be placed on it with certainty; the CDR3 is given as TCRdb lists it. The chain uses TRBV20-1 and TRBJ2-7; the DNA was not used to check the table's D call, TRBD1. The germline V gene has CDR1 DFQATT and CDR2 SNEGSKA (reference sequence). Inclusive of both ends, the CDR3 amounts to 15 amino acids. CDR3 residues: CSASWGRGAAYERYF.

This clonotype was counted many times. The genes are TRBV20-1 and TRBJ2-3; no clear D. Germline CDR1 DFQATT, CDR2 SNEGSKA (reference sequence). Trimming took 5 bases from V and 0 from J, leaving 15 bases between them. The CDR3 runs 15 residues. The CDR3 nucleotides are TGCAGTGCTCTCGAGCCGGTCTCTAGCACAGATACGCAGTATTTT. It specifies CSALEPVSSTDTQYF.

Comment on this clonotype: Sequence at one end of the junction differs from germline and may be a read error. This rearrangement joins TRBV27 to TRBJ2-3; 11 positions match TRBD2. The CDR3 spans 17 residues. CDR1 and CDR2 from the germline V gene are MNHEY and SMNVEV (reference sequence). CDR3 in amino acids: CASSLLLAGGRTDAQYF. The CDR3 DNA sequence: TGTGCCAGCAGTTTGCTGCTAGCGGGGGGTAGGACAGATGCGCAGTATTTT.